These 29 T cell receptor beta chains came from one sample sequenced in a study of blood T cell repertoires in COVID-19. Assay used: immunoSEQ multiplex PCR; TCRdb lists only in-frame clones, some missing. The table shows approximately 88,000 clones, with roughly 87% occurring only once. Sequenced input: peripheral blood. These receptors were collected from a male donor with acute or convalescent COVID-19.

This clone came up a few times. The genes are TRBV11-1 and TRBJ1-1, with 9 bases aligning to TRBD1. Germline assignment: CDR1 SGHAT and CDR2 FQDESV (reference sequence). The CDR3 covers 15 residues. Trimming at V came to 2 bases and at J to 4 bases, leaving 5 bases not matched to a gene. The CDR3 spells CASSLKTGGPTEAFF. The CDR3 DNA reads TGTGCCAGCAGCTTAAAGACAGGGGGGCCCACTGAAGCTTTCTTT.

The chain carries TRBV28 and TRBJ1-2; 7 positions match TRBD1. Losses at the gene ends were 5 bases for V and 4 bases for J; bases not matched to a gene: 7. CDR1 is MDHEN, CDR2 SYDVKM, per germline. The CDR3 sequence is 14 residues long. CDR3 residues: CASSPTGQVYGYTF. CDR3 in DNA: TGTGCCAGCAGTCCTACAGGACAGGTCTATGGCTACACCTTC.

For the CDR3, the DNA is TGTGCCAGCAGCCGGGGACAGTCGAACACTGAAGCTTTCTTT. It yields the protein CASSRGQSNTEAFF. The chain carries TRBV5-4 and TRBJ1-1, with 7 bases lining up with TRBD1. CDR3 size: 14 residues. CDR1 and CDR2 from the germline V gene are SGHNT and YYREEE (reference sequence). V trimming: 4 bases; J trimming: 1 base; junction bases outside the gene matches: 4.

The rearrangement joins TRBV14 to TRBJ2-7, with 7 positions matching TRBD2. The CDR3 length is 13 residues. The V segment lost 6 bases and the J segment 5 bases; nucleotides outside the gene matches: 7. From germline, CDR1 is SGHDN and CDR2 FVKESK. CDR3 sequence reads: CASSREVAHEQYF. In DNA form, the CDR3 reads TGTGCCAGCAGTCGGGAGGTGGCCCACGAGCAGTACTTC.

This clone was picked up one time. The CDR3 nucleotides are TGTGCCAGCAGCGACGCCGGGACAGTTAATGAAAAACTGTTTTTT. It is translated as CASSDAGTVNEKLFF. The genes are TRBV5-6 and TRBJ1-4, with 7 bases lining up with TRBD1. The CDR3 spans 15 residues. The junction had 7 bases not matched to a gene; V was cut back by 4 bases and J by 4 bases. Germline values: CDR1 SGHDT, CDR2 YYEEEE.

The chain links TRBV6-5 to TRBJ2-6; D is perhaps TRBD2 (7 bases). There are 14 residues in the CDR3. Trimming pared 11 bases from V and 4 bases from J, leaving 15 bases between. The germline V gene has CDR1 MNHEY and CDR2 SVGAGI. The CDR3 coding sequence is TGTGCCTCCAAAGGGGGGGTAGGGGCCAACGTCCTGACTTTC. Residues: CASKGGVGANVLTF.

This clone was detected a few times. The genes are TRBV5-1 and TRBJ1-2; D is undetermined. CDR3 size: 13 residues. Germline-derived CDR1 and CDR2 are SGHRS and YFSETQ. V was pared by 5 bases and J by 1 base, with 9 bases between. The CDR3 nucleotides are TGCGCCAGCAGTAGGGAGGTTAACTATGGCTACACCTTC. Residues: CASSREVNYGYTF. The full variable domain, rest sourced from reference TRBV5-1 and TRBJ1-2, is KAGVTQTPRYLIKTRGQQVTLSCSPISGHRSVSWYQQTPGQGLQFLFEYFSETQRNKGNFPGRFSGRQFSNSRSEMNVSTLELGDSALYLCASSREVNYGYTFGSGTRLTVV.

The rearrangement uses TRBV5-1 and TRBJ2-3, with no clear D. There are 15 residues in the CDR3. Germline-derived CDR1 and CDR2 are SGHRS and YFSETQ. V dropped 1 base and J dropped 0 bases, with 9 bases sitting between them. CDR3 nucleotides: TGCGCCAGCAGCTTGTTTTTCCGTAGCACAGATACGCAGTATTTT. It codes for CASSLFFRSTDTQYF.

V gene TRBV6-5 combines with J gene TRBJ1-2; D is unresolved. The length of the CDR3 is 14 residues. Trimming pared 7 bases from V and 5 bases from J, leaving 17 bases between. CDR1 and CDR2 from the germline V gene are MNHEY and SVGAGI. The CDR3 sequence is CASTEGVAKYGYTF. The CDR3 DNA reads TGTGCCAGCACCGAGGGTGTGGCCAAATATGGCTACACCTTC.

The V call is TRBV5-1, the J call TRBJ2-5, with 10 bases aligning to TRBD2. Germline V lookup: CDR1 SGHRS, CDR2 YFSETQ. V was pared by 3 bases and J by 3 bases, with 5 bases of the junction left unmatched. The CDR3 covers 15 residues. The CDR3: CASSSGLASKETQYF. CDR3 in DNA: TGCGCCAGCAGCTCGGGACTAGCGTCGAAAGAGACCCAGTACTTC.

This CDR3 reads CASSFRDSPNEKLFF. CDR3 DNA: TGTGCCAGCAGCTTTCGGGACAGCCCTAATGAAAAACTGTTTTTT. The genes are TRBV11-2 and TRBJ1-4, with TRBD1 matching over 7 bases. Germline V gene data show CDR1 as SGHAT and CDR2 as FQNNGV. The CDR3 contains 15 residues. V lost 3 bases to trimming and J lost 3 bases; unmatched junction nucleotides: 4.

This chain links TRBV30 with TRBJ2-3; 7 nucleotides agree with TRBD2. Germline V CDR1 and CDR2: GTSNPN, SVGIG (reference sequence). CDR3 length: 15 amino acids. V gave up 2 bases and J gave up 4 bases; unmatched junction bases: 9. The CDR3 sequence is CAWSPGAGEADTQYF. The CDR3 DNA follows: TGTGCCTGGAGTCCAGGCGCGGGGGAGGCAGATACGCAGTATTTT.

The CDR3, as DNA: TGTGCCAGCAGCCGGACCCGGCAGGGAACAGCAGAGCAGTACTTC. Protein sequence: CASSRTRQGTAEQYF. This chain uses TRBV14 with TRBJ2-7, with TRBD1 as a possible D gene (5 bases). This CDR3 is 15 amino acids long. The germline CDR1 and CDR2 sequences are SGHDN and FVKESK. Deletions cut 4 bases from V and 7 bases from J, with 20 bases between.

This clone appeared a few times. The rearrangement joins TRBV9 to TRBJ1-2; possibly TRBD1 for D (6 bases). Germline CDR1 SGDLS, CDR2 YYNGEE. V lost 4 bases and J 8 bases, leaving 18 bases between the germline ends. This CDR3 spans 14 amino acids. The CDR3 coding sequence is TGTGCCAGCAGCTCCCCAGGACAGTCCGGGGGCTACACCTTC. Translation gives CASSSPGQSGGYTF.

The chain recombines TRBV27 with TRBJ1-1; possibly TRBD1 for D (5 bases). Per germline, CDR1 MNHEY and CDR2 SMNVEV (reference sequence). V was cut by 6 bases and J by 1 base, with 15 bases left in between. The CDR3 has 15 residues. The CDR3 protein is CASRGYGQQNTEAFF. CDR3 nucleotides: TGTGCCAGCAGGGGGTACGGACAACAGAACACTGAAGCTTTCTTT.

The chain employs TRBV24-1 and TRBJ2-2; D call uncertain. Germline V CDR1 and CDR2: KGHDR, SFDVKD. Trimming stripped 4 bases from V and 1 base from J, with 3 bases between. This CDR3 is 13 amino acids long. The CDR3 bases are TGTGCCACCAGTGAGAGGAACACCGGGGAGCTGTTTTTT. Its protein product is CATSERNTGELFF.

The chain carries TRBV19 and TRBJ2-6, with 9 positions matching TRBD1. Losses at the gene ends were 0 bases for V and 0 bases for J; bases not matched to a gene: 3. The germline V gene has CDR1 LNHDA and CDR2 SQIVND (reference sequence). CDR3 length: 18 residues. CDR3 in amino acids: CASSIETGGSSGANVLTF. Here the CDR3 DNA reads TGTGCCAGTAGTATAGAAACAGGGGGCAGCTCTGGGGCCAACGTCCTGACTTTC. Drawing the rest from reference TRBV19 and TRBJ2-6, the complete variable domain is DGGITQSPKYLFRKEGQNVTLSCEQNLNHDAMYWYRQDPGQGLRLIYYSQIVNDFQKGDIAEGYSVSREKKESFPLTVTSAQKNPTAFYLCASSIETGGSSGANVLTFGAGSRLTVL.

The chain uses TRBV7-2 and TRBJ2-1; 7 nucleotides line up with TRBD2. The CDR3 runs 15 residues. Looked up from germline, CDR1 is SGHTA and CDR2 is FQGNSA. Trimming removed 4 bases from V and 7 bases from J; junction bases left unmatched: 10. In nucleotides, the CDR3 is TGTGCCAGCAGCTCCTCAGCGGGCGGGGGAAATGAGCAGTTCTTC. Its protein is CASSSSAGGGNEQFF. Drawing the rest from reference TRBV7-2 and TRBJ2-1, the complete variable domain is GAGVSQSPSNKVTEKGKDVELRCDPISGHTALYWYRQSLGQGLEFLIYFQGNSAPDKSGLPSDRFSAERTGGSVSTLTIQRTQQEDSAVYLCASSSSAGGGNEQFFGPGTRLTVL.

This clone has only one observation. The chain links TRBV18 to TRBJ1-5, with 8 nucleotides matching TRBD1. CDR1 is KGHSH and CDR2 is LQKENI in the germline V gene. Trimming took 3 bases from V and 3 from J; bases not matched to a gene: 4. The CDR3 is 15 amino acids. The CDR3 DNA reads as TGTGCCAGCTCACCTGGACAGGGAACCAATCAGCCCCAGCATTTT. It translates to CASSPGQGTNQPQHF. Filled out from reference TRBV18 and TRBJ1-5, the complete variable domain reads NAGVMQNPRHLVRRRGQEARLRCSPMKGHSHVYWYRQLPEEGLKFMVYLQKENIIDESGMPKERFSAEFPKEGPSILRIQQVVRGDSAAYFCASSPGQGTNQPQHFGDGTRLSIL.

This clone was counted a single time. J is TRBJ1-4 and V is TRBV18, with 8 bases that match TRBD1. V shed 4 bases and J 8 bases; nucleotides not matched to a gene: 9. The CDR3 covers 15 residues. Germline loops: CDR1 KGHSH, CDR2 LQKENI. For the CDR3, the DNA is TGTGCCAGCTCACTCACGCAGGACAGGGACGAAAAACTGTTTTTT. Protein sequence: CASSLTQDRDEKLFF.

The chain carries TRBV19 and TRBJ2-3; 14 bases fit TRBD2. This CDR3 comprises 17 residues. Germline V CDR1 and CDR2: LNHDA, SQIVND (reference sequence). The V segment lost 6 bases and the J segment 4 bases; nucleotides outside the gene matches: 9. CDR3 nucleotide sequence: TGTGCCAGTAGCCCCCGGACTAGCGGGGGGACTTCAGATACGCAGTATTTT. This gives the protein CASSPRTSGGTSDTQYF.

J is TRBJ2-7 and V is TRBV30; D is possibly TRBD1 (6 bases). The CDR3 runs 13 residues. Trimming cost V 2 bases and J 3 bases, with 11 bases left between them. Germline V lookup: CDR1 GTSNPN, CDR2 SVGIG (reference sequence). The DNA for the CDR3 is TGTGCCTGGAGTACCGGGACAAACTACGAGCAGTACTTC. It specifies CAWSTGTNYEQYF.

This sequence joins TRBV2 and TRBJ2-5; D possibly corresponds to TRBD1 (6 bases). The CDR3 length is 15 residues. Trimming pared 2 bases from V and 1 base from J, leaving 11 bases between. Germline V gene sequence: CDR1 SNHLY, CDR2 FYNNEI. DNA for the CDR3: TGTGCCAGCAGTGAAATAACAGGGTCCCAAGAGACCCAGTACTTC. Translation gives CASSEITGSQETQYF.

The CDR3 DNA is TGTGCTAGTGGTTCCCAGGAGACCCAGTACTTC. It encodes CASGSQETQYF. The chain combines TRBV12-5 with TRBJ2-5; no definite D call. V lost 4 bases to trimming and J lost 5 bases, with 5 bases between them. The germline CDR1 and CDR2 sequences are LGHNT and FRNRAP. This CDR3 contains 11 residues. Looking up the rest from reference TRBV12-5 and TRBJ2-5 gives the full variable domain: DARVTQTPRHKVTEMGQEVTMRCQPILGHNTVFWYRQTMMQGLELLAYFRNRAPLDDSGMPKDRFSAEMPDATLATLKIQPSEPRDSAVYFCASGSQETQYFGPGTRLLVL.

The rearrangement uses TRBV2 and TRBJ2-7, with TRBD1 identical over 9 bases. The trim removed 8 bases at V and 2 bases at J, leaving 13 bases unmatched. CDR1 and CDR2 (germline): SNHLY, FYNNEI. The CDR3 length is 16 residues. CDR3 in amino acids: CASSLSPTGGAYEQYF. Here the CDR3 DNA reads TGTGCCAGCTCACTTTCCCCGACAGGGGGAGCCTACGAGCAGTACTTC.

This clone was seen more than once but under ten times. The CDR3 is CASSPEKARTDTQYF. As DNA, the CDR3 is TGTGCCAGCAGCCCCGAGAAAGCCCGCACAGATACGCAGTATTTT. The chain carries TRBV3-1 (or the pseudogene TRBV3-2) and TRBJ2-3; D gene ambiguous. V shed 4 bases and J shed 1 base, with 12 bases lying between them. Germline V CDR1 and CDR2: LGHDT, YNNKEL (reference sequence). The CDR3 is 15 amino acids.

The chain uses TRBV6-5 and TRBJ1-1; D is undetermined. Trimming stripped 7 bases from V and 3 bases from J, with 12 bases between. Per germline, CDR1 MNHEY and CDR2 SVGAGI. This CDR3 comprises 13 residues. The CDR3, as DNA: TGTGCCAGCACTCGTAACGGGGACACTGAAGCTTTCTTT. It codes for CASTRNGDTEAFF.

V gene TRBV5-5 combines with J gene TRBJ1-6; TRBD1 is a possible D gene (5 bases). V lost 1 base and J lost 7, with 18 bases in between. There are 17 residues in the CDR3. Germline lookup yields CDR1 SGHKS and CDR2 YYEKEE (reference sequence). CDR3 loop: CASSLSMQGGGNSPLHF. The CDR3 coding sequence is TGTGCCAGCAGCTTGTCGATGCAGGGCGGTGGGAATTCACCCCTCCACTTT.

The sample holds one count of this clone. The J gene is TRBJ2-3, the V gene TRBV30, with 12 bases matching TRBD1. The CDR3 extends over 18 amino acids. V dropped 3 bases and J dropped 4; count of bases not matched to a gene: 14. Germline V CDR1 and CDR2: GTSNPN, SVGIG (reference sequence). CDR3 nucleotides: TGTGCCTGGAGAGCTAAACCGGGACAGGGGGCGCCCGCAGATACGCAGTATTTT. This encodes CAWRAKPGQGAPADTQYF.